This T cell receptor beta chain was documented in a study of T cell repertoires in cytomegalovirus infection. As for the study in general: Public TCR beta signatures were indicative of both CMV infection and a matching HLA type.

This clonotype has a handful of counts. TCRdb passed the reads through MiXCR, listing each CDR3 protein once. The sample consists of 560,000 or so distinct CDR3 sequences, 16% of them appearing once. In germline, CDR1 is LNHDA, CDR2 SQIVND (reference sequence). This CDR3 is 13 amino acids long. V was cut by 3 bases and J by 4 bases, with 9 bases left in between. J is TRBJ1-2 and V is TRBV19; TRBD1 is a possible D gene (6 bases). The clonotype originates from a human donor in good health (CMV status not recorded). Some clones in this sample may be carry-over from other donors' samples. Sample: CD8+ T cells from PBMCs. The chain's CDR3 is CASSIGGAYGYTF. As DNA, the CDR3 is TGTGCCAGTAGTATCGGGGGGGCCTATGGCTACACCTTC.